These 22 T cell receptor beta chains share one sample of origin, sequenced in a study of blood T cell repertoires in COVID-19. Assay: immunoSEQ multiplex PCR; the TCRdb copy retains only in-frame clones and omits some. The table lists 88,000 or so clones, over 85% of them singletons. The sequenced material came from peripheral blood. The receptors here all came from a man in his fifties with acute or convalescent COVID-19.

DNA of the CDR3: TGTGCCAGCAGTTCTGGGGGCGCGGGCACCGGGGAGCTGTTTTTT. It codes for CASSSGGAGTGELFF. V is TRBV28 and J is TRBJ2-2, with a tentative D call TRBD1 (6 bases). The germline V and J ends were trimmed by 4 bases and 4 bases, with 13 bases remaining between them. Germline CDR1 is MDHEN and CDR2 is SYDVKM. This CDR3 has 15 amino acids. The variable domain in full, completed from reference TRBV28 and TRBJ2-2, reads DVKVTQSSRYLVKRTGEKVFLECVQDMDHENMFWYRQDPGLGLRLIYFSYDVKMKEKGDIPEGYSVSREKKERFSLILESASTNQTSMYLCASSSGGAGTGELFFGEGSRLTVL.

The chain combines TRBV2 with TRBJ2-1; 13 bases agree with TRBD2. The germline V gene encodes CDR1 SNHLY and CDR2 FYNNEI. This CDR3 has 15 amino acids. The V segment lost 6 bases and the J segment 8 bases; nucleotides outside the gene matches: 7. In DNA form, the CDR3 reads TGTGCCAGCAGGAAAGGGACTAGCGGGGTGGATGAGCAGTTCTTC. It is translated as CASRKGTSGVDEQFF.

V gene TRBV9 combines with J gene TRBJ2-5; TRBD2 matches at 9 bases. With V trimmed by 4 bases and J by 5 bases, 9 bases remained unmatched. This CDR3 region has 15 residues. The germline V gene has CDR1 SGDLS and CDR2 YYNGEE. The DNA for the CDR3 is TGTGCCAGCAGCCCGATAGCGGGAGCAGAGGAGACCCAGTACTTC. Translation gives CASSPIAGAEETQYF.

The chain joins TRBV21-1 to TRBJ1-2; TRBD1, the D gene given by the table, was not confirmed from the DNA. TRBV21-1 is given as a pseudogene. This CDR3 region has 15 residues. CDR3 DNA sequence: TGTGCCAGCAGCAAAGTGACAGGGCTCGGCTATGGCTACACCTTC. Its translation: CASSKVTGLGYGYTF.

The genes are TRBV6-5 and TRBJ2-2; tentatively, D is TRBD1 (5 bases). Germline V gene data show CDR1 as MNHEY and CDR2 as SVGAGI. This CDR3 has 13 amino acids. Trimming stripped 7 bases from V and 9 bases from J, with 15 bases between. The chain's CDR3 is CASIRDSQRELFF. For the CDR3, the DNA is TGTGCCAGCATTAGAGACAGTCAGAGGGAGCTGTTTTTT.

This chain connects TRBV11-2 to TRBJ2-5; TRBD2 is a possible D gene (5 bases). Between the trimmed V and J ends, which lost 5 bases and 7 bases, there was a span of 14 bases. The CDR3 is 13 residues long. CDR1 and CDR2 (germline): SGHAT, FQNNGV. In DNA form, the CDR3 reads TGTGCCAGCAGCCAAGGACTCGTGGGGACCCAGTACTTC. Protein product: CASSQGLVGTQYF.

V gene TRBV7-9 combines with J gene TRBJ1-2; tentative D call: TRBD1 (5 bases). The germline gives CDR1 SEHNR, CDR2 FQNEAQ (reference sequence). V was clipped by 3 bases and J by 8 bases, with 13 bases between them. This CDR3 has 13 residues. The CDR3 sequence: CASSLGGLSGYTF. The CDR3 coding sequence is TGTGCCAGCAGCTTGGGGGGACTGTCGGGCTACACCTTC.

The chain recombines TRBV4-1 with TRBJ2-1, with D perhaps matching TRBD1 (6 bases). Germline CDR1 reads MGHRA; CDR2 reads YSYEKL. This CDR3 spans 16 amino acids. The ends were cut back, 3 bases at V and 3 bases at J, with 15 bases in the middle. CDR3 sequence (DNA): TGCGCCAGCAGCCAGGGGGCCAGCGGTCGCTACAATGAGCAGTTCTTC. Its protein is CASSQGASGRYNEQFF.

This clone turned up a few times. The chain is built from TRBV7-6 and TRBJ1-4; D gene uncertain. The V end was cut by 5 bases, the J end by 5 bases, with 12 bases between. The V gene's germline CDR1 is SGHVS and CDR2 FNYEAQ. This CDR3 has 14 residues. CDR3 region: CASSLGLTNEKLFF. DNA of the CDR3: TGTGCCAGCAGCCTTGGACTGACGAATGAAAAACTGTTTTTT.

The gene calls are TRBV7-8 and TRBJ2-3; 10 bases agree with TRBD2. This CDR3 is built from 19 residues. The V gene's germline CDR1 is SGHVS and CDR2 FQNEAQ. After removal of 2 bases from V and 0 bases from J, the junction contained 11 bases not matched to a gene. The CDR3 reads CASSLRPTSGLLSTDTQYF. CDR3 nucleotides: TGTGCCAGCAGCTTAAGGCCGACTAGCGGGCTACTTAGCACAGATACGCAGTATTTT.

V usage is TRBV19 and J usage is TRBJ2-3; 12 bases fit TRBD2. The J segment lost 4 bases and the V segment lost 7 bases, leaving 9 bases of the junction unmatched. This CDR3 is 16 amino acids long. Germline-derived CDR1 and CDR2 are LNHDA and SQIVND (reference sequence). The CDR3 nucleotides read TGTGCCAGTACCACCGCGGGACTAGCGGGCTCAGATACGCAGTATTTT. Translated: CASTTAGLAGSDTQYF.

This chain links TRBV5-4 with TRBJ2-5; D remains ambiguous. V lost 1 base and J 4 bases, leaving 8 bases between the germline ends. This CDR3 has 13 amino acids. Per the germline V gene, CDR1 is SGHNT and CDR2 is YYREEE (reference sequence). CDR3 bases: TGTGCCAGCAGCTTGACACCCTTAGAGACCCAGTACTTC. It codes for CASSLTPLETQYF.

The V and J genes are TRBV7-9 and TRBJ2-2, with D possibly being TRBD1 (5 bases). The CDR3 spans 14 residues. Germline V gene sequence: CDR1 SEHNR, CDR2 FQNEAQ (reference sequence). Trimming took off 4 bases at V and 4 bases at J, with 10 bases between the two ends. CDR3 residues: CASSSDRPTGELFF. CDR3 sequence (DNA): TGTGCCAGCAGCTCCGACAGACCCACCGGGGAGCTGTTTTTT.

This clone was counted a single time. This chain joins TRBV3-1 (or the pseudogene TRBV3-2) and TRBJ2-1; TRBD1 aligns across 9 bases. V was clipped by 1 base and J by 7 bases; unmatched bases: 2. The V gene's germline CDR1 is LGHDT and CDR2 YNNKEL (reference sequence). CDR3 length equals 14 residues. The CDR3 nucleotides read TGTGCCAGCAGCCAAGGACAGGGGGGGAATGAGCAGTTCTTC. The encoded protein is CASSQGQGGNEQFF.

The CDR3 protein is CASSPRNLGDEQFF. CDR3 coding DNA: TGTGCCAGCTCACCGCGGAACCTAGGGGATGAGCAGTTCTTC. This sequence joins TRBV18 and TRBJ2-1; a weak D match, TRBD1 (5 bases). CDR3 length equals 14 residues. CDR1 is KGHSH, CDR2 LQKENI, per germline. V lost 3 bases and J lost 8, with 14 bases in between.

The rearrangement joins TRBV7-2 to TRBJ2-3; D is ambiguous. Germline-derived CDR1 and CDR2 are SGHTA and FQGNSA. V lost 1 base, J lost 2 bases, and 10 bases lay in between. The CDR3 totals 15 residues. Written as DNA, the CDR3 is TGTGCCAGCAGCTTAGATCCTAGTTCCACAGATACGCAGTATTTT. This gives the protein CASSLDPSSTDTQYF.

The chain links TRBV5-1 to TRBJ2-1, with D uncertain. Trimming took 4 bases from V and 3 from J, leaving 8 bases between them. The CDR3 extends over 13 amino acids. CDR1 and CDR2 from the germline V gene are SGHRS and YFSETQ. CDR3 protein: CASSLPGYNEQFF. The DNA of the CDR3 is TGCGCCAGCAGCCTACCGGGCTACAATGAGCAGTTCTTC. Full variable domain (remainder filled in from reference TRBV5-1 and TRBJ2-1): KAGVTQTPRYLIKTRGQQVTLSCSPISGHRSVSWYQQTPGQGLQFLFEYFSETQRNKGNFPGRFSGRQFSNSRSEMNVSTLELGDSALYLCASSLPGYNEQFFGPGTRLTVL.

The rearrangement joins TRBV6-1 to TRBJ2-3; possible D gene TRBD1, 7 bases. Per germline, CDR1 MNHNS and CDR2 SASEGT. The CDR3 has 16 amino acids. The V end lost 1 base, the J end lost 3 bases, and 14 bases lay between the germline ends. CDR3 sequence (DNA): TGTGCCAGCAGTGAAGGGACAGGAGGGGGAACAGATACGCAGTATTTT. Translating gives CASSEGTGGGTDTQYF.

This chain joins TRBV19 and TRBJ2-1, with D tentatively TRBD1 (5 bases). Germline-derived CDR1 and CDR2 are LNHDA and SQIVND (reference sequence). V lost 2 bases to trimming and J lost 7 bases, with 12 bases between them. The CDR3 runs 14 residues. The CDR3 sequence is CASSISTDRNEQFF. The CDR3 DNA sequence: TGTGCCAGTAGTATATCGACAGATAGAAATGAGCAGTTCTTC.

The CDR3 DNA follows: TGCGCCAGCAGCCCTGGGACTAGCGGGATAGGAGAGACCCAGTACTTC. It encodes CASSPGTSGIGETQYF. The chain is built from TRBV5-1 and TRBJ2-5, with 13 bases aligning to TRBD2. The CDR3 is made up of 16 amino acids. The trim removed 4 bases at V and 4 bases at J, leaving 7 bases unmatched. CDR1 is SGHRS, CDR2 YFSETQ, per germline.

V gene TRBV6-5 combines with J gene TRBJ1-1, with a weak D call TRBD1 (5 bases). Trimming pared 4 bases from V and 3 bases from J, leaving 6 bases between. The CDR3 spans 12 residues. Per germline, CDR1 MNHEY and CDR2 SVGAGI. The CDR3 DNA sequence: TGTGCCAGCAGTTCAGGGCACACTGAAGCTTTCTTT. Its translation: CASSSGHTEAFF.

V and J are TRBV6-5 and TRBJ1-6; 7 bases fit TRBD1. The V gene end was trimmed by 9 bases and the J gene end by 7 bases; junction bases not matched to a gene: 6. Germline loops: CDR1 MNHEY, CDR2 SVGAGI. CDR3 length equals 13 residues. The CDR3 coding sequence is TGTGCCAGTTTAGACAGGGAAAATTCACCCCTCCACTTT. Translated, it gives CASLDRENSPLHF.